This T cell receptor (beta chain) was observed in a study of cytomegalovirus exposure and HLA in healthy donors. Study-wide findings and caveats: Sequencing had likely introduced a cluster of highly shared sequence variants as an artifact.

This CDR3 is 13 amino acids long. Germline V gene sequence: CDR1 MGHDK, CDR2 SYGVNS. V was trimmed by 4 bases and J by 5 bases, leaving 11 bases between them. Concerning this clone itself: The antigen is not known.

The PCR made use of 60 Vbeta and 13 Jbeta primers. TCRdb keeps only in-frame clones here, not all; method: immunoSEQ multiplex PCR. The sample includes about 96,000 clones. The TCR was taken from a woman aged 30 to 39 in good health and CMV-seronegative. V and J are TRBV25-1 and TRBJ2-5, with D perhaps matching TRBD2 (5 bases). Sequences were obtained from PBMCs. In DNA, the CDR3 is TGTGCCAGCAGTGGCCCAAAGCGGGAGACCCAGTACTTC. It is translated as CASSGPKRETQYF.